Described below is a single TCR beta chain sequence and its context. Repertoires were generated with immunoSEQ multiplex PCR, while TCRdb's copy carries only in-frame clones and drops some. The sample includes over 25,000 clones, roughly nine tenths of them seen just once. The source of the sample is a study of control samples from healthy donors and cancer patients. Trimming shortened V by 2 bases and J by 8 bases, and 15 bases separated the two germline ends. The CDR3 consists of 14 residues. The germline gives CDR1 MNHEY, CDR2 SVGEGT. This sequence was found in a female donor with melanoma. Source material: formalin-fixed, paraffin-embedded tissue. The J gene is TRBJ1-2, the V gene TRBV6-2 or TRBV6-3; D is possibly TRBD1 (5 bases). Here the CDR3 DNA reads TGTGCCAGCAGTTACACGGGGGACGGGAACGGCTACACCTTC. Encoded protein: CASSYTGDGNGYTF.